A selection of T cell receptor beta chains follows, all from one sample in a study of T cells in Graves' hyperthyroidism and ophthalmopathy. A single record per CDR3 protein comes from TCRdb applying MiXCR to the multiplex PCR reads. This table has 460,000 or so distinct CDR3 sequences, around 15% appearing once. Material: blood. These receptor sequences come from a woman younger than 30 with Graves' hyperthyroidism. Each CDR3 is given without its conserved first and last residue.

j_call v_call cdr3_aa
TRBJ2-5 TRBV20-1 SARGDRGETQY
TRBJ2-5 TRBV11-2 ASSLAPGAETQY
TRBJ1-5 TRBV20-1 SARRWDDQPQH
TRBJ2-2 TRBV6-1 ASKPQGLDTGELF
TRBJ2-1 TRBV18 ASSEIGQGANNEQF
TRBJ2-5 TRBV11-2 ADGLGAGETQY
TRBJ2-1 TRBV19 ASSMQTRYNEQF
TRBJ2-3 TRBV12-3/TRBV12-4 ASGTSGLTSTDTQY
TRBJ2-2 TRBV20-1 SASGQGGAVDTGELF
TRBJ2-7 TRBV6-1 ASSPGQNSYEQY
TRBJ1-2 TRBV27 ASSSIPRDSYGYT
TRBJ2-1 TRBV11-1 ASSLVRLGYNEQF
TRBJ2-4 TRBV6-8 ASSYGPGGLAKNIQY
TRBJ2-7 TRBV11-3 ASSHTGTFTSCEQY
TRBJ1-5 TRBV10-2 ASSESGSYSNQPQH
TRBJ1-5 TRBV27 ASSLLGMGNQPQH
TRBJ2-3 TRBV2 ASRTSGGTDTQY
TRBJ2-7 TRBV7-9 ASSFTDVYEQY
TRBJ2-1 TRBV5-1 ASSPRDEQF
TRBJ1-1 TRBV18 ASSPLRLRENTEAF
TRBJ1-5 TRBV6-2/TRBV6-3 ASSSPGGWEPQH
TRBJ2-1 TRBV24-1 ATSDSWGDSYNEQF
TRBJ1-6 TRBV19 ASSPGGYNSPLH
TRBJ2-3 TRBV7-9 ASSSEREGQVDTQY